A selection of T cell receptor beta chains follows, all from one sample in a study of T cell changes during pregnancy in multiple sclerosis. Sequenced by immunoSEQ multiplex PCR; TCRdb stores in-frame clones only, minus some. The sample consists of about 23,000 clones, more than 85% of them appearing once. Sequenced material: CD8+ T cells from peripheral blood mononuclear cells, taken after pregnancy. Receptors were obtained from a female donor with multiple sclerosis, enrolled in a pregnancy study. CDR3s include the opening cysteine and the closing phenylalanine or tryptophan. D genes are given only for firm matches.

V,D,length,CDR3
TRBV6-1,.,16,CASSESLATGAGELFF
TRBV4-3,TRBD2,15,CASSRTGTSRNEQFF
TRBV4-2,.,18,CASSQELGGSPTNEKLFF
TRBV19,.,16,CASSPQELSAGYGYTF
TRBV7-2,TRBD2,16,CASSLVARESPYEQYF
TRBV7-9,.,14,CASSLTSQLDGYTF
TRBV27,TRBD2,15,CASRWAGGITDTQYF
TRBV5-1,.,15,CASSSPIGSGYGYTF
TRBV7-2,.,15,CASSLTASDIDTQYF
TRBV7-7,.,15,CASSPMGAASYEQYF
TRBV5-1,TRBD2,19,CASSQTGLAGASSYNEQFF
TRBV12-5,TRBD2,13,CASGFAGGYEQFF
TRBV7-9,.,15,CASSLTGTSEDTIYF
TRBV6-6,TRBD1,16,CASSWTGGVRVYEQYF
TRBV5-6,TRBD2,16,CASSLAGSGRGYEQYF
TRBV2,.,12,CASKQNTDTQYF
TRBV5-6,TRBD1,12,CASGQGNYGYTF
TRBV4-1,.,16,CASSPLSPVTNTEQYF
TRBV5-4,TRBD1,14,CASSWGQGVYEQYF
TRBV6-6,.,16,CASSYSSLHSYNEQFF
TRBV6-1,TRBD1,15,CASSEGTGLKNIQYF
TRBV13,.,14,CASSLLAHQETQYF
TRBV7-2,TRBD2,16,CASSPRTSGSPNEQYF
TRBV7-2,.,15,CASSRGARVAYEQYF
TRBV4-1,TRBD1,16,CASSQEQGRPDYGYTF
TRBV21-1,.,17,CASTEKREGKGNNEQFF
TRBV6-4,TRBD2,16,CASSALAGGPYNEQFF
TRBV5-1,.,16,CASSLNAALPKSEQFF
TRBV4-1,.,15,CASSLRTSRAGELFF
TRBV19,.,15,CASSIGDTLNTEAFF
TRBV6-4,.,15,CASSEAAGNFYEQYF
TRBV2,TRBD1,13,CTQTGQRSYEQYF
TRBV7-2,TRBD2,16,CASSLGLAGGAYEQYF
TRBV19,.,16,CASSIDGLPSNYGYTF
TRBV5-6,.,14,CASSLYSNAYEQYF
TRBV4-3,.,16,CASSQVGAANTGELFF
TRBV5-1,.,12,CASSPNTGEQFF
TRBV5-1,.,13,CASSLSGSYGYTF
TRBV27,.,15,CASSFGPFSYNEQFF
TRBV6-4,.,14,CASSDMGATDTQYF
TRBV27,.,13,CASSLRNTGELFF
TRBV28,.,14,CASSFAGANEKLFF
TRBV4-1,.,15,CASSQDPDTHGELFF
TRBV7-8,TRBD1,14,CASSTTGENTEAFF
TRBV27,.,13,CASGPTGNQPQHF
TRBV28,TRBD2,16,CASSIRLALLTDTQYF
TRBV27,TRBD1,14,CASSLYRDSKEAFF
TRBV11-2,TRBD2,14,CASSFRLAGETQYF
TRBV5-4,.,13,CASSYGTNYGYTF
TRBV6-1,.,14,CASSLQGDTGELFF
TRBV27,TRBD2,16,CASSFMPAGDIYEQYF
TRBV11-1,.,15,CASSPAGTPAVEQYF
TRBV11-2,TRBD1,14,CASSLTGGNEKLFF
TRBV5-6,TRBD1,15,CASSSDRGLPYEQYF
TRBV25-1,TRBD2,11,CASLLAGEEFF